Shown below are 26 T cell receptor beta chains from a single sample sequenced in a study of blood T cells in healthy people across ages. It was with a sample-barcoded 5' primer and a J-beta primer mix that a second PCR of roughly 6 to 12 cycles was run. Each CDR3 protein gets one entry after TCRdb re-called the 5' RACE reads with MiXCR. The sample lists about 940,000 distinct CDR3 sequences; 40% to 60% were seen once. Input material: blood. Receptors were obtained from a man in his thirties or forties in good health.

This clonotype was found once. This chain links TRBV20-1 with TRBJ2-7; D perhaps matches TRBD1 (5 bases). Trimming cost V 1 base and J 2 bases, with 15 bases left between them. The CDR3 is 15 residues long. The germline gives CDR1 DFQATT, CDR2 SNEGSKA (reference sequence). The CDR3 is CSARATDTTTYEQYF. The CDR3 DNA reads TGCAGTGCTAGAGCCACGGACACAACAACCTACGAGCAGTACTTC.

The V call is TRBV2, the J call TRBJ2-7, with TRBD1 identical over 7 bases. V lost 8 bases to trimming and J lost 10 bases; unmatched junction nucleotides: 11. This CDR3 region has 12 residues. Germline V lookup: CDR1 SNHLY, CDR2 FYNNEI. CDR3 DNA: TGTGCCAGCGGATCCGAACAGGGGAGCCAGTACTTC. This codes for CASGSEQGSQYF.

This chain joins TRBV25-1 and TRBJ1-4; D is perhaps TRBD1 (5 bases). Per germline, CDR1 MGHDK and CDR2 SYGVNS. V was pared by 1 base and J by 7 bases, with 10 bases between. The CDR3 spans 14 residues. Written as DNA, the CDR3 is TGTGCCAGCAGTGAATCAAGGGGTTCTGAAAAACTGTTTTTT. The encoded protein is CASSESRGSEKLFF.

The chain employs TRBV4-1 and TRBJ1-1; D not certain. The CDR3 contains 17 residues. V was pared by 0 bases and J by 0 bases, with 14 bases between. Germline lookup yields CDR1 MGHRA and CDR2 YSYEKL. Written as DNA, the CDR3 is TGCGCCAGCAGCCAAGATCCGGGCGGTTCTATGAACACTGAAGCTTTCTTT. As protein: CASSQDPGGSMNTEAFF.

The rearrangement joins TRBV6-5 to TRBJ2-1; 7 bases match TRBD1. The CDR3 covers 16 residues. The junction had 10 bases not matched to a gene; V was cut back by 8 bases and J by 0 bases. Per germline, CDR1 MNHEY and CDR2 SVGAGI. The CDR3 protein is CASGTESEHSYNEQFF. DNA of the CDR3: TGTGCCAGCGGGACAGAATCTGAGCACTCCTACAATGAGCAGTTCTTC.

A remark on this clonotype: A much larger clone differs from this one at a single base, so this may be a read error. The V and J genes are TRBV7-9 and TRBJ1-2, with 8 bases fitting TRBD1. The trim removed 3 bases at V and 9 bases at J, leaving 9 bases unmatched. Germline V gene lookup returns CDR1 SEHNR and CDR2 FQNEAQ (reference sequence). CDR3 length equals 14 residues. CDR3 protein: CASSLVDRADSYTF. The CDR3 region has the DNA TGTGCCAGCAGCTTGGTGGACAGGGCTGATAGCTACACCTTC.

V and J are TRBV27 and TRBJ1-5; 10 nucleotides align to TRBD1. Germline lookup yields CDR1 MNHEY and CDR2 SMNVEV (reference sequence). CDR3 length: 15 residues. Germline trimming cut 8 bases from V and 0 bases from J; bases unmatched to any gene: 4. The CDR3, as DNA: TGTGCCAGCGGGGGGACAGGGGTTAGCAATCAGCCCCAGCATTTT. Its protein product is CASGGTGVSNQPQHF.

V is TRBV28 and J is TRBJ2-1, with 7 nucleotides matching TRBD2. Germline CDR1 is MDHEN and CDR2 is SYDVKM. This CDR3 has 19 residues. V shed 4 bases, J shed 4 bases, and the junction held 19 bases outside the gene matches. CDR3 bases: TGTGCCAGCAGTTCCCTGGTCCTAGTTCGGGGGGAGAGATACAATGAGCAGTTCTTC. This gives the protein CASSSLVLVRGERYNEQFF.

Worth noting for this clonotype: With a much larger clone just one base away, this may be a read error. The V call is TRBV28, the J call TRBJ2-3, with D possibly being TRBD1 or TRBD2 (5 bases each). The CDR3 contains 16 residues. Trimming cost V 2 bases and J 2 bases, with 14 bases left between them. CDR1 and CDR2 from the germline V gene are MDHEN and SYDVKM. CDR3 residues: CASSLRDGPNTDTQYF. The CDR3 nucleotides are TGTGCCAGCAGTTTAAGGGACGGGCCCAACACAGATACGCAGTATTTT. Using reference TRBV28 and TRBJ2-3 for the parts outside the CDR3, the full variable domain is DVKVTQSSRYLVKRTGEKVFLECVQDMDHENMFWYRQDPGLGLRLIYFSYDVKMKEKGDIPEGYSVSREKKERFSLILESASTNQTSMYLCASSLRDGPNTDTQYFGPGTRLTVL.

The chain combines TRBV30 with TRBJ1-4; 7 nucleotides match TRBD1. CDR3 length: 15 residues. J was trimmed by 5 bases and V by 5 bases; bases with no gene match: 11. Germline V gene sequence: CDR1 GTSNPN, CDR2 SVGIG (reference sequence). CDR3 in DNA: TGTGCCTGGGGTGAAACAGGGGCGAACAATGAAAAACTGTTTTTT. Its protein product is CAWGETGANNEKLFF.

The CDR3 bases are TGCAGTGCGACCGGGACAGGGGACCCTAGGGTGCAGTACTTC. It codes for CSATGTGDPRVQYF. The J gene is TRBJ2-4, the V gene TRBV20-1, with 10 bases aligning to TRBD1. V gave up 6 bases and J gave up 13 bases; unmatched junction bases: 15. The CDR3 runs to 14 residues. The V gene's germline CDR1 is DFQATT and CDR2 SNEGSKA (reference sequence).

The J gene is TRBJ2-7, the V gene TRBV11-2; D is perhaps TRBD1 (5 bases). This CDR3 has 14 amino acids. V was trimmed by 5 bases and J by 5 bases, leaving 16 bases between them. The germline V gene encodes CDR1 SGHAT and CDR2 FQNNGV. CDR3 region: CASSLDSRWDEQYF. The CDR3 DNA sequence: TGTGCCAGCAGCCTCGACAGTCGGTGGGACGAGCAGTACTTC.

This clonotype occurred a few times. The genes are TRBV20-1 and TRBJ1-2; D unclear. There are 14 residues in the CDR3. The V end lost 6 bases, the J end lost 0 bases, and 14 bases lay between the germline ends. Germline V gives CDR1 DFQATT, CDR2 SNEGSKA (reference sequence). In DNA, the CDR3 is TGCAGTGCCCCTGAGACATTCACTAACTATGGCTACACCTTC. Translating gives CSAPETFTNYGYTF.

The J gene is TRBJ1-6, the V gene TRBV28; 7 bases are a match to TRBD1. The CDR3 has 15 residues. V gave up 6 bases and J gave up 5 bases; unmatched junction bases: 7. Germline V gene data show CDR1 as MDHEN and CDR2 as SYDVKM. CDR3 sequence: CASRLPQGDNSPLHF. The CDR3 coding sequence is TGTGCCAGCAGGCTCCCGCAGGGGGATAATTCACCCCTCCACTTT.

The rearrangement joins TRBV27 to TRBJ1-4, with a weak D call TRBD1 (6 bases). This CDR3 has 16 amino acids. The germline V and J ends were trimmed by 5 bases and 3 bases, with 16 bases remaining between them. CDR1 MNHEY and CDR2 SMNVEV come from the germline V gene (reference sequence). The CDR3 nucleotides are TGTGCCAGCAGTCACGAAAGAGAGGGGGCTAATGAAAAACTGTTTTTT. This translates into CASSHEREGANEKLFF.

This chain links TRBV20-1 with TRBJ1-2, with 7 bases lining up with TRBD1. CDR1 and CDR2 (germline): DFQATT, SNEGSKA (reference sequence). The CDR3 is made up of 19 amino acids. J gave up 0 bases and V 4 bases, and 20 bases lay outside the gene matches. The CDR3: CSATTRLNRGHIANYGYTF. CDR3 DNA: TGCAGTGCTACGACCCGCCTAAACAGGGGACATATTGCTAACTATGGCTACACCTTC.

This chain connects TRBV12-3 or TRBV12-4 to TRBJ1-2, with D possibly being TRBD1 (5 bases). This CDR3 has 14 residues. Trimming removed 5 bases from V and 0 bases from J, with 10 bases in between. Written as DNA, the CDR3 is TGTGCCAGCAGTCTGGCGGGACCTAACTATGGCTACACCTTC. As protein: CASSLAGPNYGYTF.

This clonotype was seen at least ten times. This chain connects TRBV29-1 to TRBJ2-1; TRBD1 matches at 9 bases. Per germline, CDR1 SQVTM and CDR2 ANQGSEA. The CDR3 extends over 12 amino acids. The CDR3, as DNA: TGCAGTGATACCGGGACAGGGAATGAGCAGTTCTTC. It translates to CSDTGTGNEQFF.

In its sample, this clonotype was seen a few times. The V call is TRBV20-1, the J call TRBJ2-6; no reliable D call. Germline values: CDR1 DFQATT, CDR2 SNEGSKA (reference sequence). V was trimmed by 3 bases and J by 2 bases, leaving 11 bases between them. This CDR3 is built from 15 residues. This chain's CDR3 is CSASSWSPGANVLTF. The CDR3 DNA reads TGCAGTGCTAGTAGTTGGTCCCCTGGGGCCAACGTCCTGACTTTC.

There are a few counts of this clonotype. CDR3: CASSEIGQPNQPQHF. The CDR3 bases are TGTGCCAGCAGTGAAATAGGGCAGCCAAATCAGCCCCAGCATTTT. The gene calls are TRBV6-1 and TRBJ1-5; D is unclear. V lost 2 bases, J lost 4 bases, and 12 bases lay in between. CDR3 size: 15 residues. The germline V gene encodes CDR1 MNHNS and CDR2 SASEGT.

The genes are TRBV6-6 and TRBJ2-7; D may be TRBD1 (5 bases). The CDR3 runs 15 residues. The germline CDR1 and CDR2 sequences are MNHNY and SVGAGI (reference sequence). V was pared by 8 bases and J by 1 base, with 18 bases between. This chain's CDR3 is CASAFQGHQSYEQYF. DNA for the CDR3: TGTGCCAGCGCCTTTCAAGGACACCAATCCTACGAGCAGTACTTC.

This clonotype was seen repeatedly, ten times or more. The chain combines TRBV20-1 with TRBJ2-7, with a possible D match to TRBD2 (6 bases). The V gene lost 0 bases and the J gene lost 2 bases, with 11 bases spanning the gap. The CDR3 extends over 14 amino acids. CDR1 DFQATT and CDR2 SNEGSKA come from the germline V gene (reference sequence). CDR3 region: CSARDGGETYEQYF. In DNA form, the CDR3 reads TGCAGTGCTAGAGATGGCGGGGAAACCTACGAGCAGTACTTC.

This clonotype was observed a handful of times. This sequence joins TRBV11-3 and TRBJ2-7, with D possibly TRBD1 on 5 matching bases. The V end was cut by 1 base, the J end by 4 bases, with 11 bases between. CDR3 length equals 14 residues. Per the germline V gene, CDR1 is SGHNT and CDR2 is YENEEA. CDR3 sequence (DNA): TGTGCCAGCAGCTTAGTTTCAGGGTTGTACGAGCAGTACTTC. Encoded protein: CASSLVSGLYEQYF. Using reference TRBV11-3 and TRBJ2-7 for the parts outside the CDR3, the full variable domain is EAGVVQSPRYKIIEKKQPVAFWCNPISGHNTLYWYLQNLGQGPELLIRYENEEAVDDSQLPKDRFSAERLKGVDSTLKIQPAELGDSAVYLCASSLVSGLYEQYFGPGTRLTVT.

CDR3 sequence reads: CASSLLAGDNTGELFF. The DNA for the CDR3 is TGTGCCAGCAGCTTACTAGCGGGGGACAACACCGGGGAGCTGTTTTTT. J is TRBJ2-2 and V is TRBV11-2; 10 nucleotides align to TRBD2. Germline V CDR1 and CDR2: SGHAT, FQNNGV. Trimming took 2 bases from V and 2 from J; bases not matched to a gene: 2. CDR3 length: 16 amino acids.

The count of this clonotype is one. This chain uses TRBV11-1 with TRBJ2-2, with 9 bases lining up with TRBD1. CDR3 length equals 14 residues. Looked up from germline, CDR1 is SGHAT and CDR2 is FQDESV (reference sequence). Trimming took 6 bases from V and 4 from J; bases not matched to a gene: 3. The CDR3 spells CASSYRGRTGELFF. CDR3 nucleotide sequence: TGTGCCAGCAGTTACAGGGGGCGCACCGGGGAGCTGTTTTTT.

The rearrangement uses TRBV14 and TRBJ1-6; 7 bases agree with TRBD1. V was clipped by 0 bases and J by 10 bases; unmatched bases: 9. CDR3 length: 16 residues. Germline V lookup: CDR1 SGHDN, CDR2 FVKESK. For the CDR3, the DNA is TGTGCCAGCAGCCAAGATTGGGCAGGGGGGAACTCACCCCTCCACTTT. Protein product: CASSQDWAGGNSPLHF.